The rows below give T cell receptor beta chains drawn from one sample of a study of Ad26.COV2.S vaccination and SARS-CoV-2 variants. Sequenced by immunoSEQ multiplex PCR; TCRdb stores in-frame clones only, minus some. This sample has approximately 340,000 clones; roughly 84% occur once, and the top ten carry less than 4%. Sequencing was performed on peripheral blood, taken in a trial of Ad26.COV2.S vaccine versus placebo. These receptors originate from a person aged 18-65 years who received the Ad26.COV2.S COVID-19 vaccine or a placebo. Both conserved end residues are part of each CDR3. The D gene is left open where the match is weak. Only part of the rows carry a size: once, few, many, or a class if the clone is expanded.

abundance,j_gene,v_gene,d_gene,CDR3nt,CDR3aa
.,TRBJ1-2,TRBV27,.,TGTGCCAGCAGTTTATCGGGCGGCACTAACTATGGCTACACCTTC,CASSLSGGTNYGYTF
.,TRBJ1-4,TRBV18,.,TGTGCCAGCTCACCATCGACGGCCCAAAGACTTAATGAAAAACTGTTTTTT,CASSPSTAQRLNEKLFF
.,TRBJ2-1,TRBV10-2,TRBD2,TGCGCCAGCAGTGAACTAGCGGGAGGGCCGCTTGATGAGCAGTTCTTC,CASSELAGGPLDEQFF
once,TRBJ2-1,TRBV2,.,TGTGCCAGCGGAGCGGCCAACTCCTACAATGAGCAGTTCTTC,CASGAANSYNEQFF
.,TRBJ2-3,TRBV19,.,TGTGCCAGTAGCGGGGGGCTACGGAATACAGTAAATACGCAGTATTTT,CASSGGLRNTVNTQYF
.,TRBJ2-1,TRBV5-4,.,TGTGCCAGCAGCCCGGCGTCCAATGAGCAGTTCTTC,CASSPASNEQFF
.,TRBJ1-3,TRBV3-1/TRBV3-2,.,TGTGCCAGCAGCCAAGATCCGAGTTCGAGCTCTGGAAACACCATATATTTT,CASSQDPSSSSGNTIYF
.,TRBJ2-1,TRBV5-4,.,TGTGCCAGCAGCTCTGCTACGGCGGGCGAGGAGCAGTTCTTC,CASSSATAGEEQFF
.,TRBJ1-1,TRBV14,.,TGTGCCAGCAGCCAAAGGTCAGGGGCTGAAGCTTTCTTT,CASSQRSGAEAFF
once,TRBJ2-1,TRBV29-1,TRBD2,TGCAGCGTCCAACCGGGACTAGCCTACAATGAGCAGTTCTTC,CSVQPGLAYNEQFF
.,TRBJ2-7,TRBV27,TRBD1,TGTGCCAGCAGTTCATCAGGGGGCTTTAGGTACGAGCAGTACTTC,CASSSSGGFRYEQYF
.,TRBJ1-6,TRBV27,TRBD1,TGTGCCAGCAGTCCCGGGACAGGGGGCAGGAGCTCCTATAATTCACCCCTCCACTTT,CASSPGTGGRSSYNSPLHF
.,TRBJ2-3,TRBV18,TRBD2,TGTGCCAGCTCACCGACTAGCGGCGGGGCAGATACGCAGTATTTT,CASSPTSGGADTQYF
once,TRBJ2-1,TRBV18,.,TGTGCCAGCTCGCCAGACAGAGGGGCCCTTGAGCAGTTCTTC,CASSPDRGALEQFF
.,TRBJ2-3,TRBV10-1,.,TGCGCCAGTCAGGAAGGGGGCACAGATACGCAGTATTTT,CASQEGGTDTQYF
.,TRBJ2-1,TRBV7-2,.,TGTGCCAGCAGCTTGGGACTTCAACACAATGAGCAGTTCTTC,CASSLGLQHNEQFF